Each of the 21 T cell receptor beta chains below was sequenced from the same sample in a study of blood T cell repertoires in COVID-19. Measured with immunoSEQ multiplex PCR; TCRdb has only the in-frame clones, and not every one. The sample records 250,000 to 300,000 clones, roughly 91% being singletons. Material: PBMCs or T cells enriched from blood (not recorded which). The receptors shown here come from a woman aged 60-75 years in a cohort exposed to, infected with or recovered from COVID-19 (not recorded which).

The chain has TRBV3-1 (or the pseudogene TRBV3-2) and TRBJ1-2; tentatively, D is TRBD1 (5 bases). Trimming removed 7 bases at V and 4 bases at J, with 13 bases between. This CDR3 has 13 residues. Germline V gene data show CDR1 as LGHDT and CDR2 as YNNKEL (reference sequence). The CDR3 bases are TGTGCCAGCACAATGGAGGGGCGCTATGGCTACACCTTC. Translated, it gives CASTMEGRYGYTF.

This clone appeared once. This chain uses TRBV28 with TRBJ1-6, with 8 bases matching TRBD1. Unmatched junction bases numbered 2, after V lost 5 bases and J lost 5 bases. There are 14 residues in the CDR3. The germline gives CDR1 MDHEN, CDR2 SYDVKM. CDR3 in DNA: TGTGCCAGCAGTACGGGACAGGATAATTCACCCCTCCACTTT. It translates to CASSTGQDNSPLHF.

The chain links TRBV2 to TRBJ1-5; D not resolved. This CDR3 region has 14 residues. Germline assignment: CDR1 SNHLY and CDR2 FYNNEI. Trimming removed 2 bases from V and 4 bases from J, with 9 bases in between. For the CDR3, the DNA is TGTGCCAGCAGTGAACTGTCACAGAATCAGCCCCAGCATTTT. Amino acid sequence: CASSELSQNQPQHF.

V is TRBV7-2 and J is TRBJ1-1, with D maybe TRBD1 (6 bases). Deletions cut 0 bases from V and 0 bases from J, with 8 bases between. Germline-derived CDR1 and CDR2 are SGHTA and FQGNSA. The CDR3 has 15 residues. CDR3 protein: CASSLAKGVNTEAFF. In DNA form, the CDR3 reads TGTGCCAGCAGCTTAGCGAAGGGGGTGAACACTGAAGCTTTCTTT.

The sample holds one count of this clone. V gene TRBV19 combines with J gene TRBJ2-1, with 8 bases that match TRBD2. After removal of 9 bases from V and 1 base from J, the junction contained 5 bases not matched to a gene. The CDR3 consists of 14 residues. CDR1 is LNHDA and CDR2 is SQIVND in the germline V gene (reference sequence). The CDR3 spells CASTLAGSYNEQFF. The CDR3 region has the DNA TGTGCCAGCACCTTAGCGGGGTCCTACAATGAGCAGTTCTTC.

The CDR3 nucleotides are TGTGCCAGCAGCTTAATCCCGTCAGGGTTCAATCAGCCCCAGCATTTT. This encodes CASSLIPSGFNQPQHF. The chain joins TRBV7-2 to TRBJ1-5; maybe TRBD1 (5 bases). V was trimmed by 2 bases and J by 3 bases, leaving 14 bases between them. The germline V gene encodes CDR1 SGHTA and CDR2 FQGNSA. The length of the CDR3 is 16 residues.

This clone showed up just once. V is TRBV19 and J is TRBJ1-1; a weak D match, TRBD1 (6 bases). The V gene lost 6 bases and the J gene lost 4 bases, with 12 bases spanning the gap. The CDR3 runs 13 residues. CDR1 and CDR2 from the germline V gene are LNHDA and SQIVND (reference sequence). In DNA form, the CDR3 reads TGTGCCAGTAGGCCACAGGGTGGCACTGAAGCTTTCTTT. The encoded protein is CASRPQGGTEAFF.

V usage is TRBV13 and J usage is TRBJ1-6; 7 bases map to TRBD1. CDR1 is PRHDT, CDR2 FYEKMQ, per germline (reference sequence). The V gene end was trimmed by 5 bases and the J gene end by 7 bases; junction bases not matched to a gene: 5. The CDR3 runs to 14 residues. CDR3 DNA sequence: TGTGCCAGCAGCCAACCACAGGGGAATTCACCCCTCCACTTT. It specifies CASSQPQGNSPLHF.

This chain's CDR3 is CASSLWTLSGEQYF. The CDR3, as DNA: TGCGCCAGCAGCCTATGGACACTGTCAGGCGAGCAGTACTTC. The chain recombines TRBV5-1 with TRBJ2-7; TRBD1 might be the D (5 bases). Trimming pared 4 bases from V and 6 bases from J, leaving 17 bases between. Germline values: CDR1 SGHRS, CDR2 YFSETQ. This CDR3 contains 14 residues.

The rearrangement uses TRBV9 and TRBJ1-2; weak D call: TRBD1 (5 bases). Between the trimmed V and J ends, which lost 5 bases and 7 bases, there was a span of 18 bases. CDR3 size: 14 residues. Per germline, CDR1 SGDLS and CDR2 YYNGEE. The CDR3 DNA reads TGTGCCAGCAGTCAGTCCTTGGGGGGAATTGGCTACACCTTC. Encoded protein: CASSQSLGGIGYTF. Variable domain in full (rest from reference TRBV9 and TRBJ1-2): DSGVTQTPKHLITATGQRVTLRCSPRSGDLSVYWYQQSLDQGLQFLIQYYNGEERAKGNILERFSAQQFPDLHSELNLSSLELGDSALYFCASSQSLGGIGYTFGSGTRLTVV.

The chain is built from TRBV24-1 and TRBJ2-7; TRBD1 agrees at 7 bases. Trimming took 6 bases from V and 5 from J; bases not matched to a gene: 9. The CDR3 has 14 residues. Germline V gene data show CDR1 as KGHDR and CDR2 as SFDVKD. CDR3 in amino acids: CATSQDHRGDEQYF. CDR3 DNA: TGTGCCACCAGTCAAGACCACAGGGGCGACGAGCAGTACTTC.

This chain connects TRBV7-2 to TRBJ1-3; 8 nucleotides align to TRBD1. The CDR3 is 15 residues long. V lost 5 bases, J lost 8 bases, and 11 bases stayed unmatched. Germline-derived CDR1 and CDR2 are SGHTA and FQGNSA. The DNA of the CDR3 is TGTGCCAGCAGCCCTGGACAGGGTGCTACATACACCATATATTTT. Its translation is CASSPGQGATYTIYF.

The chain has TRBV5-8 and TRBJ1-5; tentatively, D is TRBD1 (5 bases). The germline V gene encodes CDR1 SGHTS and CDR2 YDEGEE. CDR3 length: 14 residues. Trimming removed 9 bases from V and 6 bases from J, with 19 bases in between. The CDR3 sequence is CATTSRAQGQPQHF. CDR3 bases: TGTGCCACCACTAGCAGGGCTCAGGGTCAGCCCCAGCATTTT.

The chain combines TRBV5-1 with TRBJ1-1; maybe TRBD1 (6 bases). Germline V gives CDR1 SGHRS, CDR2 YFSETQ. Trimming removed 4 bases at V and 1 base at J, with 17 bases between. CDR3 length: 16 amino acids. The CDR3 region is CASSTKSGQSNTEAFF. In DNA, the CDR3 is TGCGCCAGCAGCACTAAATCTGGACAGTCGAACACTGAAGCTTTCTTT.

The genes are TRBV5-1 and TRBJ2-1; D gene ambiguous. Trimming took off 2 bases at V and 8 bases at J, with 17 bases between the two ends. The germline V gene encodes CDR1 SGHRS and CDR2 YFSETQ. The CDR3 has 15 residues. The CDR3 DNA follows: TGCGCCAGCAGCTTAGATACTCCCCCCGTGGATGAGCAGTTCTTC. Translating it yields CASSLDTPPVDEQFF.

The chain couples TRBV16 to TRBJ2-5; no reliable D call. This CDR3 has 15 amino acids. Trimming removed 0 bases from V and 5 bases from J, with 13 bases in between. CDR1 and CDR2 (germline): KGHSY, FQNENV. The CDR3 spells CASSQSASSRETQYF. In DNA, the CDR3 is TGTGCCAGCAGCCAATCGGCCAGCTCCAGGGAGACCCAGTACTTC.

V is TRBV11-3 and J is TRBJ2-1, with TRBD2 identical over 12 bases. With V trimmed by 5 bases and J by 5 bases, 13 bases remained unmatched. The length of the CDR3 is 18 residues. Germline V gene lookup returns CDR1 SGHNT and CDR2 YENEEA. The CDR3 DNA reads TGTGCCAGCAGCCCGACAGGTTGGACTAGCGGGACCCACAATGAGCAGTTCTTC. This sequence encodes CASSPTGWTSGTHNEQFF.

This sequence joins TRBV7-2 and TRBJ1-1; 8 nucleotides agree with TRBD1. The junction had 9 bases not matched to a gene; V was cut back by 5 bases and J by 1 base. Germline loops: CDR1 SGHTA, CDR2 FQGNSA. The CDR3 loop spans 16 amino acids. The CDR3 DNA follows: TGTGCCAGCAGCCCTCATGCGGGACAGGCGAACACTGAAGCTTTCTTT. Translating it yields CASSPHAGQANTEAFF.

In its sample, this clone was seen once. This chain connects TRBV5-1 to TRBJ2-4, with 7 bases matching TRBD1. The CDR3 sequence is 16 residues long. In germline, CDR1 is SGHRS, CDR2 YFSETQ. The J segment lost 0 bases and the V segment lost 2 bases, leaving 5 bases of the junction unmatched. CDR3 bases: TGCGCCAGCAGCTTAACAGGGGCCCCAGCCAAAAACATTCAGTACTTC. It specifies CASSLTGAPAKNIQYF.

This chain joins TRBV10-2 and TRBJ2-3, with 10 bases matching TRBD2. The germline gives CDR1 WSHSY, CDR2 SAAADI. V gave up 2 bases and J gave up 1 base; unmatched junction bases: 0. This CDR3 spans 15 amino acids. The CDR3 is CASSEGLAGTDTQYF. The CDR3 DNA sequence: TGCGCCAGCAGTGAGGGACTAGCGGGCACAGATACGCAGTATTTT.

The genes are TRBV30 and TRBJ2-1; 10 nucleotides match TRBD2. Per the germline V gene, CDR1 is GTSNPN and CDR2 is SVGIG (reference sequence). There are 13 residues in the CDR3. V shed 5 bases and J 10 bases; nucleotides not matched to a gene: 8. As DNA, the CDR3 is TGTGCCTGGGGGCTAGCGGGAGCCCGGGAGCAGTTCTTC. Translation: CAWGLAGAREQFF.